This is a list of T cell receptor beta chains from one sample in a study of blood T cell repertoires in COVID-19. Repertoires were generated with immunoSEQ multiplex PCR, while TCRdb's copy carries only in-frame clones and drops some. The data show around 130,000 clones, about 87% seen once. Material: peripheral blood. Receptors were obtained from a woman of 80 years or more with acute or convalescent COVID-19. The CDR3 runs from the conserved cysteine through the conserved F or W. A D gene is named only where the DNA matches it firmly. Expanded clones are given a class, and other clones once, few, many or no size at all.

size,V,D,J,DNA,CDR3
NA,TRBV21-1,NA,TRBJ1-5,TGTGCCAGCAGCAAGGGGACAGTCTTCAATCAGCCCCAGCATTTT,CASSKGTVFNQPQHF
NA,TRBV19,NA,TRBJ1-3,TGTGCCAGTAGTATTAAGAACTTCTCTGGAAACACCATATATTTT,CASSIKNFSGNTIYF
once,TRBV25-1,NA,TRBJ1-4,TGTGCCAGCAGTGAAAGTAGAGCTGCTAATGAAAAACTGTTTTTT,CASSESRAANEKLFF
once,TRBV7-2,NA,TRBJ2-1,TGTGCCAGCAGCCAGGGCCCGGGACACCCTCCTGGTGGGCAGTTCTTC,CASSQGPGHPPGGQFF
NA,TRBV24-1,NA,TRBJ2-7,TGTGCCACCAGCTCTACAGGGCAGGGGCGATCCTACGAGCAGTACTTC,CATSSTGQGRSYEQYF
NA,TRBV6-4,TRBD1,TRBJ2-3,TGTGCCAGCAGGGGCCGGGACAGACGCACAGATACGCAGTATTTT,CASRGRDRRTDTQYF
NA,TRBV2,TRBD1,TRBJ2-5,TGTGCCAGCAGTGAACAGGGGGCCGATTTTCAAGAGACCCAGTACTTC,CASSEQGADFQETQYF
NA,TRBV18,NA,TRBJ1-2,TGTGCCAGCTCACCCTCCACAGGGCCCTATGGCTACACCTTC,CASSPSTGPYGYTF
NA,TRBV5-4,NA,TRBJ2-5,TGTGCCAGCAGCTTTTGGGCAGAGACCCAGTACTTC,CASSFWAETQYF
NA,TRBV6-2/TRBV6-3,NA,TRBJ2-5,TGTGCCAGCAGTTACTCGTCGGGTAGGGGGACCCAGTACTTC,CASSYSSGRGTQYF
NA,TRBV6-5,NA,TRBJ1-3,TGTGCCAGCAGTTACAAAGGGGCCATATATTTT,CASSYKGAIYF
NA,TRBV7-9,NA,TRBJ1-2,TGTGCCAGCAGCCCCCGCCGGGGATTCGGAGGCTACACCTTC,CASSPRRGFGGYTF
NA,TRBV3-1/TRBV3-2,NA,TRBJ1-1,TGTGCCAGCAGCCAAAACCCCGGGGGGGGTGGGACTGAAGCTTTCTTT,CASSQNPGGGGTEAFF
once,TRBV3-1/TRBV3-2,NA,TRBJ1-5,TGTGCCAGCAGCCCCCCGGGGTTGGGTCAGCCCCAGCATTTT,CASSPPGLGQPQHF
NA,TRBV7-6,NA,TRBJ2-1,TGTGCCAGCAGCTCGGGGTCTCGGTTCTACAATGAGCAGTTCTTC,CASSSGSRFYNEQFF
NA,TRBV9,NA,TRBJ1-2,TGTGCCAGCAGCAAAGACAGCGCCGCTAACTATGGCTACACCTTC,CASSKDSAANYGYTF
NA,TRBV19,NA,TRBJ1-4,TGTGCCAGTAGTCGACTCAGTGGGTCTTTTGCAACTAATGAAAAACTGTTTTTT,CASSRLSGSFATNEKLFF
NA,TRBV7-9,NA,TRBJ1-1,TGTGCCAGCAGCTCGGGGGGGAGGAAGCACACTGAAGCTTTCTTT,CASSSGGRKHTEAFF
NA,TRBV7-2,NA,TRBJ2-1,TGTGCCAGCAGCTTAGTTGGGGGCATACACCTTAACTACAATGAGCAGTTCTTC,CASSLVGGIHLNYNEQFF
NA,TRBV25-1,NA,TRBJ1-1,TGTGCCAGCAGTAAAGCTGGGAACACTGAAGCTTTCTTT,CASSKAGNTEAFF
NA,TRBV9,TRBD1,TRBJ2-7,TGTGCCAGCAGCGTAGGGGGCATTGGACAGGGGAGGTACGAGCAGTACTTC,CASSVGGIGQGRYEQYF
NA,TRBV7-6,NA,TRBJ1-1,TGTGCCAGCAGCTCCCCCCCATCGGTGGACACTGAAGCTTTCTTT,CASSSPPSVDTEAFF
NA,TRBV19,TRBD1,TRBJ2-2,TGTGCCAGTAGTACGGGACAGGGGGTAATCGGGGAGCTGTTTTTT,CASSTGQGVIGELFF
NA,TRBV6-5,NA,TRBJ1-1,TGTGCCAGCAGTTTTGAGGCTAACACTGAAGCTTTCTTT,CASSFEANTEAFF
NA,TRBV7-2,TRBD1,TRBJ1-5,TGTGCCAGCAGCTTACAACAGGGGATTGTTGGGGCCCAGCATTTT,CASSLQQGIVGAQHF
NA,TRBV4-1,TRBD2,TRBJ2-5,TGCGCCAGCAGCCAAGATACCGGCGCTTGGGGGGGTAAGGAGACCCAGTACTTC,CASSQDTGAWGGKETQYF
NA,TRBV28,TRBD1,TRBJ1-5,TGTGCCAGCAGTCCCCCCGGGACAGGGGTTCGGCAGCCCCAGCATTTT,CASSPPGTGVRQPQHF
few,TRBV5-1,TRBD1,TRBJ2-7,TGCGCCAGCAGCCCCGGACAGGTTTCCTACGAGCAGTACTTC,CASSPGQVSYEQYF
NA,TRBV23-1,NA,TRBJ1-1,TGCGCCATCATAAGGACAGAGAACACTGAAGCTTTCTTT,CAIIRTENTEAFF
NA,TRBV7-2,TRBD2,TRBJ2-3,TGTGCCAGCAGCTTAGTAGCGGGGGTAACAGATACGCAGTATTTT,CASSLVAGVTDTQYF
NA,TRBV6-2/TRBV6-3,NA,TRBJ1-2,TGTGCCAGCAGTTACCAGACAGACGCCTATGGCTACACCTTC,CASSYQTDAYGYTF
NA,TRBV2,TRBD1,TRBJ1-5,TGTGCCAGCACCGGACAGGGGAATCAGCCCCAGCATTTT,CASTGQGNQPQHF
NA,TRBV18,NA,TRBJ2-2,TGTGCCAGCTCACCACAGGGGCCGAACACCGGGGAGCTGTTTTTT,CASSPQGPNTGELFF
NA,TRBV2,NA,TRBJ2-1,TGTGCCAGCAGGGGGGGGGCCTTTTCCTACAATGAGCAGTTCTTC,CASRGGAFSYNEQFF
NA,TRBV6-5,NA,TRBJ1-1,TGTGCCAGCAGCACAATAGGTGGGGGGACTGAAGCTTTCTTT,CASSTIGGGTEAFF
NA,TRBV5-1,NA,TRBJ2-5,TGCGCCAGCGGTAGACAGCAAGAGACCCAGTACTTC,CASGRQQETQYF
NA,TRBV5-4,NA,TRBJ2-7,TGTGCCAGCAGCTTATCGCCAGAGGGGGCCTACGAGCAGTACTTC,CASSLSPEGAYEQYF
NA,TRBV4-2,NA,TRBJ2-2,TGTGCCAGCAGCCGACAGTCCGGGGAGCTGTTTTTT,CASSRQSGELFF
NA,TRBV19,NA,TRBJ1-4,TGTGCCAGTACAGATTTTAATGAAAAACTGTTTTTT,CASTDFNEKLFF
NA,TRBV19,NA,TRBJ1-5,TGTGCCAGTAGTATTGGGGCGCGCAATCAGCCCCAGCATTTT,CASSIGARNQPQHF
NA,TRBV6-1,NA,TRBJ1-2,TGTGCCAGCAGTGAGCCCCCTTTGGAGGGGAGAATCGTCGGACATGGCTACACCTTC,CASSEPPLEGRIVGHGYTF
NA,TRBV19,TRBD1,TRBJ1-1,TGTGCCAGTAGTAACCAGGGGGCGCTTGGTACTGAAGCTTTCTTT,CASSNQGALGTEAFF
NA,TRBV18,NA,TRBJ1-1,TGTGCCAGCTCCGAGAGCGGGGGACTTACTGAAGCTTTCTTT,CASSESGGLTEAFF
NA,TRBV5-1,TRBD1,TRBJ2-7,TGCGCCAGCAGCCCCCTCCCGGCAGGGGGCGTCCCCTACGAGCAGTACTTC,CASSPLPAGGVPYEQYF
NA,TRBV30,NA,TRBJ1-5,TGTGCCTGGAGTCGGGGAGGGTCGCATCAGCCCCAGCATTTT,CAWSRGGSHQPQHF
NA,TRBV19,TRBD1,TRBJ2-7,TGTGCCAGTGCCTCGACAGGGGGCTTCCACGAGCAGTACTTC,CASASTGGFHEQYF
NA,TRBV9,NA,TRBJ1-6,TGTGCCAGCAGCGTACTGAGCCTCAATTCACCCCTCCACTTT,CASSVLSLNSPLHF
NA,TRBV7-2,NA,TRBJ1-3,TGTGCCAGCAGCTTAGGATCAGGGACTGGAAACACCATATATTTT,CASSLGSGTGNTIYF
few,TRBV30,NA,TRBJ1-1,TGTGCCTGGAGTGTATGGCAGAAGAAAGCTTTCTTT,CAWSVWQKKAFF
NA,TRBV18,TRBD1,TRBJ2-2,TGTGCCAGCTCACCGCCGGGACAGGGGACGACCGGGGAGCTGTTTTTT,CASSPPGQGTTGELFF
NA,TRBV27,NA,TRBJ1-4,TGTGCCAGCACCAGGGTTGGTGAAAAACTGTTTTTT,CASTRVGEKLFF
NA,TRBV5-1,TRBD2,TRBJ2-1,TGCGCCAGCAGAAGGGGACTAGCGGACAATGAGCAGTTCTTC,CASRRGLADNEQFF
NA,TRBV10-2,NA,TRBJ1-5,TGCGCCAGCGGGACACGGGCGGCTCAGCCCCAGCATTTT,CASGTRAAQPQHF
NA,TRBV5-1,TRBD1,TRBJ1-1,TGCGCCAGCAGCTTAGCGGGACAGGGGATGACTGAAGCTTTCTTT,CASSLAGQGMTEAFF
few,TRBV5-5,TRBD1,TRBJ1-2,TGTGCCAGCAGTTCCGGACAGGTCTATGGCTACACCTTC,CASSSGQVYGYTF
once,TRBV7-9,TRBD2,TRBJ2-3,TGTGCCAGCAGCTGGGATAGCGGGGGAATGGATACGCAGTATTTT,CASSWDSGGMDTQYF
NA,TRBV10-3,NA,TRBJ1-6,TGTGCCATCAGTGAACTGACCTATAATTCACCCCTCCACTTT,CAISELTYNSPLHF
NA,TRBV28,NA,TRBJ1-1,TGTGCCAGCACCGAGGTAACAGGGTACACTGAAGCTTTCTTT,CASTEVTGYTEAFF
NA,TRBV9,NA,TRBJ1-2,TGTGCCAGCAGCCAAACAGGGTACGGCTACACCTTC,CASSQTGYGYTF
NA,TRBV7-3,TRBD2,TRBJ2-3,TGTGCCAGCAGCTTTAGCGGGGGGGCCCGAGATACGCAGTATTTT,CASSFSGGARDTQYF